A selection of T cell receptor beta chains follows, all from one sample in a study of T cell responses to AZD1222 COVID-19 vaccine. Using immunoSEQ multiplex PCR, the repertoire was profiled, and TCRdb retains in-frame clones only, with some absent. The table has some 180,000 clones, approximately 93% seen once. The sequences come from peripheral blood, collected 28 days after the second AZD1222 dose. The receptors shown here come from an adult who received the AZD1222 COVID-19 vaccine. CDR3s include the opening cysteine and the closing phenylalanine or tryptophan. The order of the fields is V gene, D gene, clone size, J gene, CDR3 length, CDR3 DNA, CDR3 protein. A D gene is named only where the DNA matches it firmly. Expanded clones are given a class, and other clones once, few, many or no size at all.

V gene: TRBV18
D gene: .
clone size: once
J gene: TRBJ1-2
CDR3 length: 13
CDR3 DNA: TGTGCCAGCTCACCTACAGATAACTATGGCTACACCTTC
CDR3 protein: CASSPTDNYGYTF

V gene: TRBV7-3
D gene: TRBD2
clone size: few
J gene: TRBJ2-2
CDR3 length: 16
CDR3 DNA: TGTGCCACCGGGACTAGCGGGAGAGGGAACACCGGGGAGCTGTTTTTT
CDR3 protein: CATGTSGRGNTGELFF

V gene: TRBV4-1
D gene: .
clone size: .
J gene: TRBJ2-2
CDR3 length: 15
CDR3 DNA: TGCGCCAGCAGCCTATACAACAGGGTCCCCGGGGAGCTGTTTTTT
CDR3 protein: CASSLYNRVPGELFF

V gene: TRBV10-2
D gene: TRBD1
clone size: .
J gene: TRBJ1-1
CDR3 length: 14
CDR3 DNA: TGCGCCAGCACCCTGACAGGGGGGAACACTGAAGCTTTCTTT
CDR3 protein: CASTLTGGNTEAFF

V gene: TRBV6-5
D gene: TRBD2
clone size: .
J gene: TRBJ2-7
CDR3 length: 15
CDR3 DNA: TGTGCCAGCACCCAAGGACTAGCGGGAGCCTACGAGCAGTACTTC
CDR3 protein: CASTQGLAGAYEQYF

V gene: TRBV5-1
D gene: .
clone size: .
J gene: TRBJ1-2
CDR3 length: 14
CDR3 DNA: TGCGCCAGCAGCTTACGTCCAGGAACCTATGGCTACACCTTC
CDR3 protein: CASSLRPGTYGYTF

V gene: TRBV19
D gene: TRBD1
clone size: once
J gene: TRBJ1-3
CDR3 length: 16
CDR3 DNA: TGTGCCAGTAGTATACCAGGGGGGTACTCTGGAAACACCATATATTTT
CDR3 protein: CASSIPGGYSGNTIYF

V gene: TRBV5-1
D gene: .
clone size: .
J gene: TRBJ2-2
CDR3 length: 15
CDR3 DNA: TGCGCCAGCGGCTTGCGCGAGACTGGTTCCGGGGAGCTGTTTTTT
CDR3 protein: CASGLRETGSGELFF

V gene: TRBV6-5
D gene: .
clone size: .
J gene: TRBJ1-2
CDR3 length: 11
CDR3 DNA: TGTGCCAGCGGTCTATACTATGGCTACACCTTC
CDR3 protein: CASGLYYGYTF

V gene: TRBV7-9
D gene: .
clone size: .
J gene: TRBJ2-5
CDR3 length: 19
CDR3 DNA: TGTGCCAGCAGCTTACCAGGGGCTTCGAACCGAAGGCTCCAGGAGACCCAGTACTTC
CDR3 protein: CASSLPGASNRRLQETQYF

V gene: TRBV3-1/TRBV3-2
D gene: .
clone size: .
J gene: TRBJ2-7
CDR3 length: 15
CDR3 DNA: TGTGCCAGCAGCCAAATACTGGCAGGCATCTACGAGCAGTACTTC
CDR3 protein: CASSQILAGIYEQYF

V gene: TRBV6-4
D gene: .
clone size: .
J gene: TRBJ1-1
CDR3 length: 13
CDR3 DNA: TGTGCCAGCAGTTCGACAGCGAACACTGAAGCTTTCTTT
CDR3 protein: CASSSTANTEAFF